The clone carrying this TCR beta chain was seen a few times. Its antigen is undetermined. This specimen belongs to a study of response to subunit inactivated influenza vaccine. Notes on the study in general: The authors offered the suggestion that each seasonal influenza vaccination recruits few new T cells.

Germline loops: CDR1 LGHNA, CDR2 YSLEER. The V end lost 0 bases, the J end lost 14 bases, and 11 bases lay between the germline ends. The CDR3 runs to 13 residues. One entry per CDR3 protein results from TCRdb running MiXCR on the RT-PCR reads. The sample shows some 640,000 distinct CDR3 sequences, approximately 15% of them seen only once. Sequenced material: PBMCs from blood, taken 14 to 15 days before vaccination. The clonotype originates from a man aged 50-60 years who received an inactivated influenza vaccine. The chain joins TRBV4-3 to TRBJ1-6; D gene unclear. The CDR3 sequence is CASSQDTMFTLHF. For the CDR3, the DNA is TGCGCCAGCAGCCAAGATACCATGTTCACCCTCCACTTT.